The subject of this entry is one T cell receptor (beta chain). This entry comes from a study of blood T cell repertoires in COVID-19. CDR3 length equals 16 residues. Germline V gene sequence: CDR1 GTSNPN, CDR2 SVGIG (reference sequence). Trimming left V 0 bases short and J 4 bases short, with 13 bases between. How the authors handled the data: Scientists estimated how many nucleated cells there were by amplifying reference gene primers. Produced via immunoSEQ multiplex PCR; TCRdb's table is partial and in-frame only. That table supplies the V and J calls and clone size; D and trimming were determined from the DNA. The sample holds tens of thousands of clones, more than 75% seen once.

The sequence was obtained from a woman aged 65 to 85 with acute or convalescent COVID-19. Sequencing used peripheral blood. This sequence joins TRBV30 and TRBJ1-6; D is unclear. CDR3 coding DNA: TGTGCCTGGAGTGTACGGCCGGAGTTGTATAATTCACCCCTCCACTTT. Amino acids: CAWSVRPELYNSPLHF.